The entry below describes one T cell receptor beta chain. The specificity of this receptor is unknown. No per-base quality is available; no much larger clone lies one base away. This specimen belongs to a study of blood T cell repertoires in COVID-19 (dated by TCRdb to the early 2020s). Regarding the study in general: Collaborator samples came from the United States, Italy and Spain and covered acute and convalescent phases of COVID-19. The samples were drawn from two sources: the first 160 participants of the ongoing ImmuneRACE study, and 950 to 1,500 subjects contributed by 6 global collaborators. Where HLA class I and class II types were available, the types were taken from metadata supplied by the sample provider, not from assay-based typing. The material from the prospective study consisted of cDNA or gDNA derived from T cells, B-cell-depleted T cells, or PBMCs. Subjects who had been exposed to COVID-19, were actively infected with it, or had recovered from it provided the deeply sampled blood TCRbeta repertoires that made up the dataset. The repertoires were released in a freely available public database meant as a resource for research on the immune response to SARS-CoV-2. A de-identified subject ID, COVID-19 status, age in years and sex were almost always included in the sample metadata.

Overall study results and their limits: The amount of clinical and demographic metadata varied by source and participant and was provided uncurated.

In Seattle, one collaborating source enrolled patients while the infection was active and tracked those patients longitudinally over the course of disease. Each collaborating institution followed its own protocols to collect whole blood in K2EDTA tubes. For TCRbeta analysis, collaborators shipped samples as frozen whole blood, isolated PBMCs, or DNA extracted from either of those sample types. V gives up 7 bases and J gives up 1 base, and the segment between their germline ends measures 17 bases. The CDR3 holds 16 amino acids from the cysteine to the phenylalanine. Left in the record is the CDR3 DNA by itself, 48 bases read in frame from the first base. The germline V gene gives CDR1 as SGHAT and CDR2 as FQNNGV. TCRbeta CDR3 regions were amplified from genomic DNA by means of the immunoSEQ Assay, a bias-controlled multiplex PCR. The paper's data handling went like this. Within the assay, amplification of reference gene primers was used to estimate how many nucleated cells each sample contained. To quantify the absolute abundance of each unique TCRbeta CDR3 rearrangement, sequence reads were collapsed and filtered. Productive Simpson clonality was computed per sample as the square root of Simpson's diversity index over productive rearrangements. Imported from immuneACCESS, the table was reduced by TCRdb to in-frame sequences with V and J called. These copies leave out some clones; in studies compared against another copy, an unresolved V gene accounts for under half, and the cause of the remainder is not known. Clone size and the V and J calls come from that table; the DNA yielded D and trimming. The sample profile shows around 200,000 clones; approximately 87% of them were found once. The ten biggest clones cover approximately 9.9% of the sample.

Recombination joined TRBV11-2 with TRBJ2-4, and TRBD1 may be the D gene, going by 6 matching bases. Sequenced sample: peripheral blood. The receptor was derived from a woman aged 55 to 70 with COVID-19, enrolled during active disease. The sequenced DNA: TGTGCCAGCACCTCACCTGCAGGGGCTGCCAAAAACATTCAGTACTTC. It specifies CASTSPAGAAKNIQYF.